The 13 T cell receptor beta chains given below trace back to one sample, sequenced in a study of shared clonotypes between healthy human individuals. Method: immunoSEQ multiplex PCR; TCRdb's copy keeps in-frame clones and lacks some. The sample has about 2.4 million clones, over 85% seen once. The sample consisted of naive CD4+ T cells sorted from blood. Sample subset: CD45RA+ positively selected. The receptors come from a man aged 18 to 30 in good health.

Of note for this clone: In this CDR3 the conserved last residue, phenylalanine or tryptophan, is missing, so a read error is likely. This chain links TRBV2 with TRBJ1-2, with 7 bases that match TRBD1. Trimming at V came to 6 bases and at J to 7 bases, leaving 5 bases not matched to a gene. The CDR3 loop spans 12 amino acids. Germline CDR1 reads SNHLY; CDR2 reads FYNNEI. CDR3 protein: CASRDDRVGYTL. The CDR3 region has the DNA TGTGCCAGCAGGGACGACAGGGTTGGCTACACCCTC.

Only a few counts were recorded for this clone. The J gene is TRBJ1-5, the V gene TRBV21-1; TRBD1, the table's D call, was not compared with the DNA. TRBV21-1 is flagged as a pseudogene. The CDR3 totals 15 residues. The CDR3: CASSNDTDFYQPQHF. CDR3 nucleotide sequence: TGTGCCAGCAGCAATGACACAGATTTCTATCAGCCCCAGCATTTT.

CDR3 in amino acids: CASSLEGFNEAFF. The CDR3 DNA sequence: TGTGCCAGCAGTTTAGAGGGCTTCAATGAAGCTTTCTTT. The chain uses TRBV27 and TRBJ1-1; D remains unclear. Germline V lookup: CDR1 MNHEY, CDR2 SMNVEV (reference sequence). The V and J ends lost 2 bases and 7 bases respectively, with 11 bases between them. The CDR3 covers 13 residues.

This chain uses TRBV7-2 with TRBJ1-5; the D is unclear. The V and J ends lost 1 base and 15 bases respectively, with 16 bases between them. Per germline, CDR1 SGHTA and CDR2 FQGNSA. The CDR3 has 13 amino acids. The CDR3 is CASSLEAERSPHF. CDR3 sequence (DNA): TGTGCCAGCAGCTTAGAGGCCGAAAGATCTCCGCATTTT.

The chain joins TRBV6-6 to TRBJ1-2; no firm D call. From germline, CDR1 is MNHNY and CDR2 SVGAGI (reference sequence). The V and J ends lost 6 bases and 4 bases respectively, with 9 bases between them. This CDR3 is built from 12 residues. DNA of the CDR3: TGTGCCAGCAGCCACGGGGTCTATGGCTACACCTTC. It specifies CASSHGVYGYTF.

Of note for this clone: The sample has other DNA sequences that encode this CDR3 too. The V and J genes are TRBV30 and TRBJ2-3; tentatively, D is TRBD2 (7 bases). Per the germline V gene, CDR1 is GTSNPN and CDR2 is SVGIG (reference sequence). The V gene lost 0 bases and the J gene lost 3 bases, with 10 bases spanning the gap. The CDR3 totals 14 residues. CDR3 sequence: CAWSVRGGTDTQYF. The DNA for the CDR3 is TGTGCCTGGAGTGTTAGGGGGGGGACAGATACGCAGTATTTT.

As to this clone: The identical CDR3 is also encoded by other nucleotide sequences in the sample. The gene calls are TRBV18 and TRBJ2-7; 11 bases are shared with TRBD1. The CDR3 is 15 amino acids. The V and J ends lost 1 base and 2 bases, in that order; junction bases with no gene match: 1. Germline V gives CDR1 KGHSH, CDR2 LQKENI. The CDR3 DNA follows: TGTGCCAGCTCACCACTGGGACAGGGGGCCTACGAGCAGTACTTC. It encodes CASSPLGQGAYEQYF.

In the case of this clone: A junction boundary mismatches the germline segment, possibly from a read error. Other DNA sequences of this sample code for an identical CDR3. The chain couples TRBV11-2 to TRBJ1-5; perhaps TRBD1 as D (6 bases). CDR1 and CDR2 (germline): SGHAT, FQNNGV. The CDR3 loop spans 16 amino acids. The CDR3 coding sequence is TGTGCCAGCAGCTGGGGGACATCGGATAGCAACCAGCCCCAGCATTTT. Translation: CASSWGTSDSNQPQHF.

The V and J genes are TRBV6-1 and TRBJ1-5; maybe TRBD1 (5 bases). Deletions cut 8 bases from V and 0 bases from J, with 11 bases between. CDR1 is MNHNS, CDR2 SASEGT, per germline. The CDR3 totals 14 residues. Here the CDR3 reads CASGGWFSNQPQHF. CDR3 coding DNA: TGTGCCAGCGGGGGGTGGTTTAGCAATCAGCCCCAGCATTTT.

The chain couples TRBV18 to TRBJ2-7; possibly TRBD2 for D (6 bases). Germline V gene sequence: CDR1 KGHSH, CDR2 LQKENI. Trimming removed 5 bases from V and 3 bases from J, with 17 bases in between. The CDR3 covers 15 residues. The CDR3 here is CASSEGRLLSYEQYF. CDR3 DNA: TGTGCCAGCTCAGAGGGGAGGCTTCTAAGCTACGAGCAGTACTTC. Full variable domain (outside the CDR3, taken from reference TRBV18 and TRBJ2-7): NAGVMQNPRHLVRRRGQEARLRCSPMKGHSHVYWYRQLPEEGLKFMVYLQKENIIDESGMPKERFSAEFPKEGPSILRIQQVVRGDSAAYFCASSEGRLLSYEQYFGPGTRLTVT.

The genes are TRBV6-5 and TRBJ2-3; D might be TRBD2 (7 bases). The CDR3 runs 13 residues. Trimming shortened V by 7 bases and J by 9 bases, and 17 bases separated the two germline ends. The germline V gene encodes CDR1 MNHEY and CDR2 SVGAGI. The CDR3 coding sequence is TGTGCCAGCACCACGGCGGGGGCCGGGACGCAGTATTTT. It codes for CASTTAGAGTQYF.

This clone showed up just once. This chain links TRBV19 with TRBJ1-5, with D tentatively TRBD1 (6 bases). The V gene's germline CDR1 is LNHDA and CDR2 SQIVND (reference sequence). Trimming stripped 3 bases from V and 4 bases from J, with 19 bases between. The CDR3 covers 17 residues. This CDR3 is CASSILGGTGSNQPQHF. For the CDR3, the DNA is TGTGCCAGTAGTATTTTAGGGGGGACGGGCTCTAATCAGCCCCAGCATTTT.

This chain connects TRBV29-1 to TRBJ2-7, with 9 bases identical to TRBD1. The CDR3 extends over 15 amino acids. CDR1 is SQVTM and CDR2 is ANQGSEA in the germline V gene. V shed 6 bases, J shed 0 bases, and the junction held 9 bases outside the gene matches. CDR3 amino acids: CSVATTGGFSYEQYF. CDR3 DNA: TGCAGCGTCGCTACTACAGGGGGCTTCTCCTACGAGCAGTACTTC.